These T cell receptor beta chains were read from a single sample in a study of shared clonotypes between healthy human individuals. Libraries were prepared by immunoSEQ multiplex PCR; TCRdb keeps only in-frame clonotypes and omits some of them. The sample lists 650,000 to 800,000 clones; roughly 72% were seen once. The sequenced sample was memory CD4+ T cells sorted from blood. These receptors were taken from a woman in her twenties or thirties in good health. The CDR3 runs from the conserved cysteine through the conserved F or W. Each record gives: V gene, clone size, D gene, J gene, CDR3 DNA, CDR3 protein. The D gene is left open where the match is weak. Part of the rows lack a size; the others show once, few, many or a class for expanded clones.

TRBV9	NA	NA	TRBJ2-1	TGTGCCAGCAGCGTAAGTGGTTCCTACAATGAGCAGTTCTTC	CASSVSGSYNEQFF
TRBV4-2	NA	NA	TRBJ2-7	TGTGCCAGCAGCCAAGCCGTGAGCGGAACTTCCTACGAGCAGTACTTC	CASSQAVSGTSYEQYF
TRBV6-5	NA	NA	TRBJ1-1	TGTGCCAGCAGTTACTCGCTTGGGTCTGAAGCTTTCTTT	CASSYSLGSEAFF
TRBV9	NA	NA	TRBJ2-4	TGTGCCAGCAGCCCCCGCTTGGGGGAAAACATTCAGTACTTC	CASSPRLGENIQYF
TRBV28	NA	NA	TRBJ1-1	TGTGCCAGCAGACGAAGACAGCTGAACACTGAAGCTTTCTTT	CASRRRQLNTEAFF
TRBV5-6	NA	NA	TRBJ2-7	TGTGCCAGCAGCTTGGGCTCGACGTCAGCCTCCGAGCAGTACTTC	CASSLGSTSASEQYF
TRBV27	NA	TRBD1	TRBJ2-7	TGTGCCAGCAGTCCCAGGACAGGGCGCGAGCAGTACTTC	CASSPRTGREQYF
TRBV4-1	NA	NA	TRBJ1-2	TGCGCCAGCAGCCAAGATTGGGGGGGCTACACCTTC	CASSQDWGGYTF
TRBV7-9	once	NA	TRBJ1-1	TGTGCCAGCAGCTATTCCGGACGGGCGAACACTGAAGCTTTCTTT	CASSYSGRANTEAFF
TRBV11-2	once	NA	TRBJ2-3	TGTGCCAGCAGCTTTACGGCGGGTCTAAGCACAGATACGCAGTATTTT	CASSFTAGLSTDTQYF
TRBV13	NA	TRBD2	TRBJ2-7	TGTGCCAGCAGCTTGACTAGCGGGCGATCGTACGAGCAGTACTTC	CASSLTSGRSYEQYF
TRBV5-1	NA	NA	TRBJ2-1	TGCGCCAGCAGTTTAAAGGACGGGCACTACAATGAGCAGTTCTTC	CASSLKDGHYNEQFF
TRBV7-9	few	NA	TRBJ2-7	TGTGCCAGCAGCTTATCGGCAGCATCCTACGAGCAGTACTTC	CASSLSAASYEQYF
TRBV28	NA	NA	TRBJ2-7	TGTGCCAGCACCGAAGAGGGGTACGAGCAGTACTTC	CASTEEGYEQYF
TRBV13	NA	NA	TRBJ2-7	TGTGCCAGCAGCCCTCGACAGGCATCCTACGAGCAGTACTTC	CASSPRQASYEQYF
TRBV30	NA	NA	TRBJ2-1	TGTGCCCGGAACTTAGGATCCTACAATGAGCAGTTCTTC	CARNLGSYNEQFF
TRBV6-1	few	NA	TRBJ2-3	TGTGCCAGCAGTGAACTGGGGAGTACAGATACGCAGTATTTT	CASSELGSTDTQYF
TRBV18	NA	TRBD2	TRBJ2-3	TGTGCCAGCTCACGGGAGGGACTAGCTGCAGATACGCAGTATTTT	CASSREGLAADTQYF
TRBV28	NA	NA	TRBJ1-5	TGTGCCAGCAGTGACCCCAATCAGCCCCAGCATTTT	CASSDPNQPQHF
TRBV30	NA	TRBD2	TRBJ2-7	TGTGCCTGGAGTACAGCAACGGGAGGGGCCTACGAGCAGTACTTC	CAWSTATGGAYEQYF
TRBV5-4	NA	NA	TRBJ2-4	TGTGCCAGCAGCTTGGCCGGGGTCGAAAACATTCAGTACTTC	CASSLAGVENIQYF
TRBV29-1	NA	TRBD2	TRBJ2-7	TGCAGCGTTGTCCGGAGCGGGAGAGTTGGCTACGAGCAGTACTTC	CSVVRSGRVGYEQYF
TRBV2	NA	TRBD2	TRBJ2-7	TGTGCCAGCGAGCGGGAGGCTTGGGACGAGCAGTACTTC	CASEREAWDEQYF
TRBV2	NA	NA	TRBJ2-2	TGTGCCAGCAGGGGGCGGGCTTCGAACACCGGGGAGCTGTTTTTT	CASRGRASNTGELFF
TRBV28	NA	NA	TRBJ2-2	TGTGCCAGCAGTTTTTCGAGACACTTGAACACCGGGGAGCTGTTTTTT	CASSFSRHLNTGELFF
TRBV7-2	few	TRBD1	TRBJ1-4	TGTGCCAGCAGCTTAGATGACAGGGGAGGGTATGAAAAACTGTTTTTT	CASSLDDRGGYEKLFF
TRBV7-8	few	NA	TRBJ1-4	TGTGCCAGCAGCGTGGGGGTACAGCCTAATGAAAAACTGTTTTTT	CASSVGVQPNEKLFF